Sequencing of this TCR beta chain was carried out in a study of T cells in Graves' hyperthyroidism and ophthalmopathy. Study details: Initial diagnosis, before any treatment, was when peripheral blood was collected. Regarding the study as a whole: Most thyroid clonotypes with frequency above 0.001 were detected in blood. Model predictions of ophthalmopathy came a median around 7.1 months before onset.

If no ophthalmopathy progression occurred within 18 months, Graves' hyperthyroidism was stable. The investigators amplified TCR beta CDR3 regions from RNA transcripts. First-round RT-PCR of the TCR CDR3 relied on the HTBI primer set. TCRdb re-derived calls from the multiplex PCR reads in MiXCR, one entry per CDR3 protein. The table includes 500,000 to 700,000 distinct CDR3 sequences, over 15% detected once. V was pared by 5 bases and J by 0 bases, with 12 bases between. Germline values: CDR1 KGHDR, CDR2 SFDVKD. CDR3 size: 15 residues. Worth noting for this clonotype: The antigen is not known.

This sequence was found in a woman between 18 and 30 years old with Graves' hyperthyroidism. The J gene is TRBJ2-5, the V gene TRBV24-1; D possibly matches TRBD1 or TRBD2 (6 bases each). The sequencing sample was made of blood. Here the CDR3 DNA reads TGTGCCACCAGTGGGTCAGGGGAGGACCAAGAGACCCAGTACTTC. Protein: CATSGSGEDQETQYF.